This entry lists 24 T cell receptor beta chains sequenced from one sample in a study of cytomegalovirus exposure and HLA in healthy donors. The PCR employed 60 Vbeta primers together with 13 Jbeta primers. Profiled with immunoSEQ multiplex PCR; TCRdb holds only in-frame clones, not every one. Altogether roughly 70,000 clones are present, roughly two thirds being singletons, with the ten largest covering 12% to 15%. The source material was PBMCs. The receptor set was obtained from a male donor in good health and CMV-seropositive.

The chain links TRBV13 to TRBJ1-1; D gene unclear. Germline loops: CDR1 PRHDT, CDR2 FYEKMQ (reference sequence). The V end lost 0 bases, the J end lost 7 bases, and 6 bases lay between the germline ends. The CDR3 is 12 residues long. The CDR3 DNA reads TGTGCCAGCAGCTTAGGCCTTGTTGAAGCTTTCTTT. It yields the protein CASSLGLVEAFF.

The chain carries TRBV2 and TRBJ1-1; perhaps TRBD1 as D (5 bases). Germline loops: CDR1 SNHLY, CDR2 FYNNEI. The CDR3 is made up of 15 amino acids. Trimming left V 6 bases short and J 10 bases short, with 24 bases between. CDR3 in DNA: TGTGCCAGCAGCTTGGGGGGAGGGACCTACAACGGAGCTTTCTTT. Its translation is CASSLGGGTYNGAFF.

This chain joins TRBV2 and TRBJ2-2; TRBD1 matches 7 bases. The length of the CDR3 is 17 residues. CDR1 and CDR2 from the germline V gene are SNHLY and FYNNEI. Trimming at V came to 6 bases and at J to 0 bases, leaving 10 bases not matched to a gene. CDR3 in amino acids: CASSPLGTVPNTGELFF. The CDR3, as DNA: TGTGCCAGCAGCCCTCTTGGGACAGTGCCGAACACCGGGGAGCTGTTTTTT.

CDR3 in amino acids: CASSPGSYEQYF. The CDR3, as DNA: TGTGCCAGCAGCCCAGGGTCCTACGAGCAGTACTTC. The chain combines TRBV6-1 with TRBJ2-7, with TRBD1 as a possible D gene (5 bases). Germline V gene lookup returns CDR1 MNHNS and CDR2 SASEGT. V dropped 6 bases and J dropped 1 base, with 7 bases sitting between them. The CDR3 covers 12 residues.

This chain uses TRBV19 with TRBJ1-1; 7 positions match TRBD1. Germline V gene lookup returns CDR1 LNHDA and CDR2 SQIVND (reference sequence). The CDR3 runs to 16 residues. The J segment lost 2 bases and the V segment lost 4 bases, leaving 10 bases of the junction unmatched. CDR3 in DNA: TGTGCCAGTAGTAGGGGAACAGGGGCTGCCAACACTGAAGCTTTCTTT. It is translated as CASSRGTGAANTEAFF.

V usage is TRBV28 and J usage is TRBJ2-3; weak D call: TRBD2 (6 bases). The ends were cut back, 5 bases at V and 2 bases at J, with 17 bases in the middle. Germline loops: CDR1 MDHEN, CDR2 SYDVKM. The CDR3 sequence is 16 residues long. The CDR3 loop reads CASSPLGGLATDTQYF. CDR3 nucleotides: TGTGCCAGCAGTCCTCTGGGGGGATTGGCCACAGATACGCAGTATTTT. Variable domain in full (rest from reference TRBV28 and TRBJ2-3): DVKVTQSSRYLVKRTGEKVFLECVQDMDHENMFWYRQDPGLGLRLIYFSYDVKMKEKGDIPEGYSVSREKKERFSLILESASTNQTSMYLCASSPLGGLATDTQYFGPGTRLTVL.

V gene TRBV11-3 combines with J gene TRBJ2-5; maybe TRBD1 (6 bases). In germline, CDR1 is SGHNT, CDR2 YENEEA. This CDR3 spans 16 amino acids. Trimming took off 5 bases at V and 5 bases at J, with 21 bases between the two ends. The CDR3 DNA follows: TGTGCCAGCAGCCCTAGAGGGGGAATTAAAGGGGAGACCCAGTACTTC. It codes for CASSPRGGIKGETQYF.

The chain carries TRBV5-1 and TRBJ1-2, with no clear D. CDR3 size: 14 residues. The V gene's germline CDR1 is SGHRS and CDR2 YFSETQ. The germline V and J ends were trimmed by 5 bases and 8 bases, with 19 bases remaining between them. CDR3 bases: TGCGCCAGCAGTCCCTCTGGGAGCGGCGACGGCTACACCTTC. It yields the protein CASSPSGSGDGYTF.

The V gene is TRBV9, the J gene TRBJ1-1; a possible D gene is TRBD1 (6 bases). The CDR3 is 13 amino acids. Trimming cost V 4 bases and J 5 bases, with 12 bases left between them. The germline gives CDR1 SGDLS, CDR2 YYNGEE. CDR3 in amino acids: CASSRQEMTEAFF. The CDR3 region has the DNA TGTGCCAGCAGCCGACAGGAGATGACTGAAGCTTTCTTT.

The chain couples TRBV6-6 to TRBJ2-5, with 7 bases fitting TRBD2. Germline loops: CDR1 MNHNY, CDR2 SVGAGI (reference sequence). This CDR3 is built from 14 residues. V shed 5 bases, J shed 2 bases, and the junction held 5 bases outside the gene matches. The CDR3 DNA reads TGTGCCAGCAGTATGTCGGGGGGACAAGAGACCCAGTACTTC. Translation gives CASSMSGGQETQYF.

J is TRBJ2-7 and V is TRBV30; 9 bases are a match to TRBD1. The CDR3 extends over 13 amino acids. The germline CDR1 and CDR2 sequences are GTSNPN and SVGIG (reference sequence). V shed 6 bases, J shed 3 bases, and the junction held 6 bases outside the gene matches. In nucleotides, the CDR3 is TGTGCCTGTAGGGGACAGGGTAGCTACGAGCAGTACTTC. It translates to CACRGQGSYEQYF.

The sample holds a few counts of this clone. The J gene is TRBJ1-3, the V gene TRBV5-8, with D possibly being TRBD1 (5 bases). With 4 bases removed from V and 0 bases from J, the gap between germline ends came to 8 bases. CDR3 size: 14 residues. In germline, CDR1 is SGHTS, CDR2 YDEGEE. CDR3 sequence reads: CASSATVSGNTIYF. The CDR3 DNA reads TGTGCCAGCAGCGCGACAGTCTCTGGAAACACCATATATTTT.

The chain is built from TRBV19 and TRBJ2-1; TRBD2 agrees at 10 bases. This CDR3 has 17 residues. The germline gives CDR1 LNHDA, CDR2 SQIVND (reference sequence). The ends lost 5 bases at V and 0 bases at J; junction bases unmatched: 7. CDR3 nucleotides: TGTGCCAGTAGTTGGACTAGCGGTGAACACTCCTACAATGAGCAGTTCTTC. This gives the protein CASSWTSGEHSYNEQFF.

Regarding this clone: Other DNA sequences in this specimen translate into the identical CDR3. The chain links TRBV27 to TRBJ1-2, with 8 nucleotides matching TRBD1. Germline CDR1 MNHEY, CDR2 SMNVEV (reference sequence). Trimming cost V 5 bases and J 6 bases; bases outside gene matches: 5. This CDR3 is 13 amino acids long. CDR3 nucleotides: TGTGCCAGCAGTCCTCGGACAGGGAATGGCTACACCTTC. Its translation is CASSPRTGNGYTF.

The J gene is TRBJ2-5, the V gene TRBV13, with 11 nucleotides matching TRBD2. This CDR3 comprises 17 residues. Germline CDR1 and CDR2: PRHDT and FYEKMQ (reference sequence). Trimming at V came to 2 bases and at J to 5 bases, leaving 10 bases not matched to a gene. The CDR3: CASSLLAGGPSGETQYF. CDR3 DNA: TGTGCCAGCAGCTTATTAGCGGGAGGGCCCTCCGGCGAGACCCAGTACTTC.

V usage is TRBV5-1 and J usage is TRBJ2-3, with 14 bases fitting TRBD2. CDR3 size: 14 residues. Germline V gives CDR1 SGHRS, CDR2 YFSETQ. V gave up 5 bases and J gave up 8 bases; unmatched junction bases: 4. Here the CDR3 DNA reads TGCGCCAGCAGTGAGACTAGCGGGAGGGGTACGCAGTATTTT. Its translation: CASSETSGRGTQYF.

This chain uses TRBV6-1 with TRBJ1-3; no definite D call. The germline CDR1 and CDR2 sequences are MNHNS and SASEGT. The CDR3 has 14 residues. V lost 2 bases to trimming and J lost 2 bases, with 7 bases between them. The CDR3, as DNA: TGTGCCAGCAGTGAATTGGGCGCTGGAAACACCATATATTTT. Translated, it gives CASSELGAGNTIYF.

This clone appeared once. V usage is TRBV6-1 and J usage is TRBJ1-1, with TRBD1 as a possible D gene (5 bases). From germline, CDR1 is MNHNS and CDR2 SASEGT. This CDR3 is 13 amino acids long. V was pared by 9 bases and J by 0 bases, with 11 bases between. CDR3 sequence reads: CARLREMNTEAFF. CDR3 in DNA: TGTGCCAGACTCAGGGAAATGAACACTGAAGCTTTCTTT.

The genes are TRBV11-2 and TRBJ2-1; D unresolved. The V end lost 5 bases, the J end lost 2 bases, and 13 bases lay between the germline ends. This CDR3 spans 15 amino acids. The V gene's germline CDR1 is SGHAT and CDR2 FQNNGV. The CDR3 reads CASSPNSSPYNEQFF. For the CDR3, the DNA is TGTGCCAGCAGCCCCAATAGCAGCCCCTACAATGAGCAGTTCTTC.

This CDR3 is CASSQRSYQGGGYGYTF. CDR3 DNA: TGTGCCAGCAGCCAAAGATCCTATCAGGGTGGCGGCTATGGCTACACCTTC. The chain combines TRBV14 with TRBJ1-2; a possible D gene is TRBD1 (5 bases). Germline V CDR1 and CDR2: SGHDN, FVKESK. This CDR3 contains 17 residues. V was trimmed by 2 bases and J by 4 bases, leaving 20 bases between them.

The chain employs TRBV19 and TRBJ1-5, with TRBD1 matching over 7 bases. Germline assignment: CDR1 LNHDA and CDR2 SQIVND (reference sequence). The CDR3 consists of 15 residues. Losses at the gene ends were 1 base for V and 5 bases for J; bases not matched to a gene: 5. The CDR3 bases are TGTGCCAGTAGTATAGTTCGAACAGGGGATCAGCCCCAGCATTTT. Amino acid sequence: CASSIVRTGDQPQHF.

CDR3 sequence reads: CASSFRVDTGELFF. CDR3 DNA: TGTGCCAGCAGCTTTCGAGTGGACACCGGGGAGCTGTTTTTT. The rearrangement links TRBV11-2 to TRBJ2-2; D is ambiguous. The CDR3 spans 14 residues. Trimming left V 3 bases short and J 3 bases short, with 8 bases between. The V gene's germline CDR1 is SGHAT and CDR2 FQNNGV.

CDR3 bases: TGTGCCAGCAGCTCCCCCGAGTCAGGGGGTAGACAGGCTTTCTTT. Protein product: CASSSPESGGRQAFF. The chain carries TRBV7-8 and TRBJ1-1; TRBD1 aligns across 7 bases. The CDR3 runs to 15 residues. V was pared by 4 bases and J by 11 bases, with 16 bases of the junction left unmatched. The germline gives CDR1 SGHVS, CDR2 FQNEAQ.

The CDR3 loop is CAWKRAGGHNEQFF. In nucleotides, the CDR3 is TGTGCCTGGAAAAGGGCGGGGGGGCATAATGAGCAGTTCTTC. V gene TRBV30 combines with J gene TRBJ2-1, with TRBD2 matching 9 bases. The CDR3 has 14 amino acids. V lost 4 bases to trimming and J lost 7 bases; unmatched junction nucleotides: 8. Germline CDR1 GTSNPN, CDR2 SVGIG (reference sequence). Drawing the rest from reference TRBV30 and TRBJ2-1, the complete variable domain is SQTIHQWPATLVQPVGSPLSLECTVEGTSNPNLYWYRQAAGRGLQLLFYSVGIGQISSEVPQNLSASRPQDRQFILSSKKLLLSDSGFYLCAWKRAGGHNEQFFGPGTRLTVL.